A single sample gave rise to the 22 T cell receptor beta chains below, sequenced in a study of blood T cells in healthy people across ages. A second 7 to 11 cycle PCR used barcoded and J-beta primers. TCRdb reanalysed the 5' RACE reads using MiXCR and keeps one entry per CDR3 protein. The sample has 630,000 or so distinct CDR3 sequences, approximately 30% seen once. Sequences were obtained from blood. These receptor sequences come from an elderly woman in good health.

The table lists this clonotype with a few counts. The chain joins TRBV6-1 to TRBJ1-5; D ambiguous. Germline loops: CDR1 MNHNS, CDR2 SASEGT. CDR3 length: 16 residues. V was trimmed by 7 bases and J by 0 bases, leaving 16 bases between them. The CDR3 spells CASMRYTTSSNQPQHF. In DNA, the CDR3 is TGTGCCAGCATGCGGTATACAACGTCTAGCAATCAGCCCCAGCATTTT.

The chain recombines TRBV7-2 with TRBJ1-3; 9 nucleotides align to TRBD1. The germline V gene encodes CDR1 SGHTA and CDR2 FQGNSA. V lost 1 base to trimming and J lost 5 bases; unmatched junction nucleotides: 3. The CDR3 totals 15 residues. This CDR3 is CASSLGTGVRNTIYF. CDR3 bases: TGTGCCAGCAGCTTAGGGACAGGGGTTCGAAACACCATATATTTT.

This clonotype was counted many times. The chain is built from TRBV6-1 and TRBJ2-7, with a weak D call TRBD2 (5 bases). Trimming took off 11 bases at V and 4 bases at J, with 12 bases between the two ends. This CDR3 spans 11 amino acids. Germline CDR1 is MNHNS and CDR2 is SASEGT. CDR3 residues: CAAVGRYEQYF. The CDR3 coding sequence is TGTGCCGCGGTAGGGAGATACGAGCAGTACTTC.

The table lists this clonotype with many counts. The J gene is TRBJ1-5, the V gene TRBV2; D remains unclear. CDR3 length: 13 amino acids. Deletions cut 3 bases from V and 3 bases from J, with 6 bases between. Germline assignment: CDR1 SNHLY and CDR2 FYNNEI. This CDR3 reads CASSDPVNQPQHF. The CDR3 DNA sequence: TGTGCCAGCAGTGATCCCGTCAATCAGCCCCAGCATTTT.

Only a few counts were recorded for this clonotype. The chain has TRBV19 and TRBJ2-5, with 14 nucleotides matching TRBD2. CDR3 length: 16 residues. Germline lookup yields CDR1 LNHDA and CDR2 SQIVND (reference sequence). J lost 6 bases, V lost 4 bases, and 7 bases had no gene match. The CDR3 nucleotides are TGTGCCAGTAGTACCCAGACTAGCGGGGGGGCGAAGACCCAGTACTTC. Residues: CASSTQTSGGAKTQYF. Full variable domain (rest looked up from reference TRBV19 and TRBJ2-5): DGGITQSPKYLFRKEGQNVTLSCEQNLNHDAMYWYRQDPGQGLRLIYYSQIVNDFQKGDIAEGYSVSREKKESFPLTVTSAQKNPTAFYLCASSTQTSGGAKTQYFGPGTRLLVL.

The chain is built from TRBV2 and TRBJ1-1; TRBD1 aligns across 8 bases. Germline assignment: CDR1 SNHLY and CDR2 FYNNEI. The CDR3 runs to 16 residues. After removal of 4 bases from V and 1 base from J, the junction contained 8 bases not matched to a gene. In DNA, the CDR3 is TGTGCCAGCAGTGGAGGGACAGGCGTTTCGAACACTGAAGCTTTCTTT. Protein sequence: CASSGGTGVSNTEAFF.

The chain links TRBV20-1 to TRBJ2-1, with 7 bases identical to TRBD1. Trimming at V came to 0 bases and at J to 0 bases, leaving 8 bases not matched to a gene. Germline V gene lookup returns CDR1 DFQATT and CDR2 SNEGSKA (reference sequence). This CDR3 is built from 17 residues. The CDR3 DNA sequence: TGCAGTGCTAGAGATGCCCAGGGACAGAACTCCTACAATGAGCAGTTCTTC. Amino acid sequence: CSARDAQGQNSYNEQFF.

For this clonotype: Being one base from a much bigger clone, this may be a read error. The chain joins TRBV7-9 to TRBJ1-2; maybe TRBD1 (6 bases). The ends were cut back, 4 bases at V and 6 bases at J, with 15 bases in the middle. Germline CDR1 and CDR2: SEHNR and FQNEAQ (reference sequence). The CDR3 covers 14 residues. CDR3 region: CASSCDRSGDGYTF. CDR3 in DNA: TGTGCCAGCAGCTGTGATCGCTCAGGGGATGGCTACACCTTC.

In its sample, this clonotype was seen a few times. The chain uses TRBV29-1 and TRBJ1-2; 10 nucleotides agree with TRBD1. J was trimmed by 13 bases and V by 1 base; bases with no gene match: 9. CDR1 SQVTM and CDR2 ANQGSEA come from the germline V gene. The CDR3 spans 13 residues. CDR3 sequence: CSVEVLTGGPFTF. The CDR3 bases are TGCAGCGTTGAAGTTTTGACAGGGGGCCCCTTCACCTTC. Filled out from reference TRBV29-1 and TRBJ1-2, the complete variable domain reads SAVISQKPSRDICQRGTSLTIQCQVDSQVTMMFWYRQQPGQSLTLIATANQGSEATYESGFVIDKFPISRPNLTFSTLTVSNMSPEDSSIYLCSVEVLTGGPFTFGSGTRLTVV.

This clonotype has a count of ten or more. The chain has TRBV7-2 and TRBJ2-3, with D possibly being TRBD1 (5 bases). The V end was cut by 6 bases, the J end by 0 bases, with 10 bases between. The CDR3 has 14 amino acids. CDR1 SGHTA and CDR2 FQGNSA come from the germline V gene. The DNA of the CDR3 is TGTGCCAGCAGGGGGCCCATTAGCACAGATACGCAGTATTTT. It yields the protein CASRGPISTDTQYF.

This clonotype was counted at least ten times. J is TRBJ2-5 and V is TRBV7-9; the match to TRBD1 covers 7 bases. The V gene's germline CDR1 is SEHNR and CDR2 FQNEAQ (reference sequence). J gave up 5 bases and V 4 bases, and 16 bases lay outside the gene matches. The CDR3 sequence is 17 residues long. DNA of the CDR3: TGTGCCAGCAGCTCGAAGGACCAAAGGGACAGTCGGGAGACCCAGTACTTC. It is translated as CASSSKDQRDSRETQYF.

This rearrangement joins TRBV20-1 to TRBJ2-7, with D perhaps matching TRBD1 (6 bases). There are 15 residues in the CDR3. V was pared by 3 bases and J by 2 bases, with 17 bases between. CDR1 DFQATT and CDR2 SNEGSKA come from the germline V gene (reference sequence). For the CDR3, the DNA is TGCAGTGCTAGTCGAGGGTACGACAGGACCTACGAGCAGTACTTC. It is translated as CSASRGYDRTYEQYF.

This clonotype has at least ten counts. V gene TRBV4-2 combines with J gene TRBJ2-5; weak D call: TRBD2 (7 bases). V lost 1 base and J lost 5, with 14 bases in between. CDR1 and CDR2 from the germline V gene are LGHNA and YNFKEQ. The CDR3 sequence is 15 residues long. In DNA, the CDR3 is TGTGCCAGCAGCCAAGTGGGGGGGCTCGGCGAGACCCAGTACTTC. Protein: CASSQVGGLGETQYF.

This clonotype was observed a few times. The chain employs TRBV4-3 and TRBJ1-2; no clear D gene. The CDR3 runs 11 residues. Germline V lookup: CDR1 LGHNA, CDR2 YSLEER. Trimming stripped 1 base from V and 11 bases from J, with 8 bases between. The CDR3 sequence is CASSQGSRYTF. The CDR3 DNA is TGCGCCAGCAGCCAAGGATCACGTTACACCTTC.

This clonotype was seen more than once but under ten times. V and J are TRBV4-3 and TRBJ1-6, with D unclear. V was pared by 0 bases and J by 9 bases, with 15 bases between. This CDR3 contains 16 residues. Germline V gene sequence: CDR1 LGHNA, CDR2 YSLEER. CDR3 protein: CASSQELERNSSPLHF. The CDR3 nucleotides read TGCGCCAGCAGCCAAGAACTTGAAAGAAATTCTTCACCCCTCCACTTT.

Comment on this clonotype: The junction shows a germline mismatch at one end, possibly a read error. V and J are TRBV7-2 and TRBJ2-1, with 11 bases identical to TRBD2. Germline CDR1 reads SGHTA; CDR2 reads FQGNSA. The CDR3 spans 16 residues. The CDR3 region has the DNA TGTGCCAGTAGCTTAGCGGGGGGGAACTCGTACAATGAGCAGTTCTTC. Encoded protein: CASSLAGGNSYNEQFF.

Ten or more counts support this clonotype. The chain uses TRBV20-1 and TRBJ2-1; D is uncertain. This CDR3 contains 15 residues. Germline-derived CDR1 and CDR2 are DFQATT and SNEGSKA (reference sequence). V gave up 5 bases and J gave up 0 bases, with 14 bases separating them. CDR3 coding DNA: TGCAGTGCTCAGATCCCAGGTAGCTCCTACAATGAGCAGTTCTTC. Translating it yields CSAQIPGSSYNEQFF.

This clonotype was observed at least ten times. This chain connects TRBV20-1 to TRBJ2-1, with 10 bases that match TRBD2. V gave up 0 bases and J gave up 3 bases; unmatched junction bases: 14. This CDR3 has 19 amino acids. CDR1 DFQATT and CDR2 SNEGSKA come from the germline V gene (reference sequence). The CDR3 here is CSARDRGSSGGAFYNEQFF. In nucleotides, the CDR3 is TGCAGTGCTAGAGATCGGGGGTCAAGCGGGGGGGCCTTCTACAATGAGCAGTTCTTC.

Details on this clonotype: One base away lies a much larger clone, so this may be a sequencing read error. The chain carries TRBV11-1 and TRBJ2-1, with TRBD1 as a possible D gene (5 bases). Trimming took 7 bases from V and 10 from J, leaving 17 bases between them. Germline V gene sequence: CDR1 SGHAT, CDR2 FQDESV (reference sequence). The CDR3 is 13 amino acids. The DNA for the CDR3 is TGTGCCAGCAAGGGGCAACTCTCCTACGAGCAGTTCTTC. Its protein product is CASKGQLSYEQFF. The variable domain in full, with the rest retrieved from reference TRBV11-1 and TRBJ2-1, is EAEVAQSPRYKITEKSQAVAFWCDPISGHATLYWYRQILGQGPELLVQFQDESVVDDSQLPKDRFSAERLKGVDSTLKIQPAELGDSAMYLCASKGQLSYEQFFGPGTRLTVL.

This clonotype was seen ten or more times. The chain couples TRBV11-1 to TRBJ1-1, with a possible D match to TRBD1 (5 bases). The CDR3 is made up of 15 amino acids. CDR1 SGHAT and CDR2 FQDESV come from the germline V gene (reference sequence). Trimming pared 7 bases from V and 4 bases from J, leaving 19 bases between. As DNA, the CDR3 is TGTGCCAGCACCAAAACGGGGGGTAAGGGCACTGAAGCTTTCTTT. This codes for CASTKTGGKGTEAFF. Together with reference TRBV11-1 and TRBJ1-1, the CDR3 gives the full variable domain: EAEVAQSPRYKITEKSQAVAFWCDPISGHATLYWYRQILGQGPELLVQFQDESVVDDSQLPKDRFSAERLKGVDSTLKIQPAELGDSAMYLCASTKTGGKGTEAFFGQGTRLTVV.

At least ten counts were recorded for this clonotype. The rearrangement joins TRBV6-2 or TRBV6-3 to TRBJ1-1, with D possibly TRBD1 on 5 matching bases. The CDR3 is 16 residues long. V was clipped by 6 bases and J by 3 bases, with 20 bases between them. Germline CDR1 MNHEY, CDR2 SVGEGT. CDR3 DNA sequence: TGTGCCAGCAGGGATGGGGCAGGGAGCCGGGACACTGAAGCTTTCTTT. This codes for CASRDGAGSRDTEAFF.

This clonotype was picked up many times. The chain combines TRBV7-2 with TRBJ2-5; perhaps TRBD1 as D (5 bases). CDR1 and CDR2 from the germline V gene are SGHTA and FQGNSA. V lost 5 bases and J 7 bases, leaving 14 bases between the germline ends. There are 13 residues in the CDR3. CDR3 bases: TGTGCCAGCAGCCCGGACACCTGGAGGACCCAGTACTTC. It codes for CASSPDTWRTQYF.